The entry below describes one T cell receptor (beta chain). Antigen unknown. The TCR beta CDR3 regions underwent amplification from RNA transcripts. RT-PCR in the first round used HTBI primers; a second-round multiplex PCR followed. From the multiplex PCR reads, TCRdb called clonotypes with MiXCR, one entry per CDR3 protein. The repertoire includes under 250,000 distinct CDR3 sequences, roughly a fifth of them detected once, and 43% sits in the top ten. The CDR3 spans 16 residues. Deletions cut 2 bases from V and 4 bases from J, with 15 bases between. The germline CDR1 and CDR2 sequences are SGHAT and FQNNGV. The source of the sample is a study of Graves' ophthalmopathy and Graves' hyperthyroidism. Findings and caveats of the study: Stable hyperthyroidism and ophthalmopathy were told apart by a 13-signature model, which achieved 85% to 90% sensitivity and around 77% specificity.

Sequenced input: peripheral blood. The rearrangement uses TRBV11-2 and TRBJ1-5; D remains ambiguous. This receptor was identified in a woman between 50 and 59 years old with Graves' ophthalmopathy. Written as DNA, the CDR3 is TGTGCCAGCAGCTTAAGCAATCTCGGTTGGAATCAGCCCCAGCATTTT. As protein: CASSLSNLGWNQPQHF.